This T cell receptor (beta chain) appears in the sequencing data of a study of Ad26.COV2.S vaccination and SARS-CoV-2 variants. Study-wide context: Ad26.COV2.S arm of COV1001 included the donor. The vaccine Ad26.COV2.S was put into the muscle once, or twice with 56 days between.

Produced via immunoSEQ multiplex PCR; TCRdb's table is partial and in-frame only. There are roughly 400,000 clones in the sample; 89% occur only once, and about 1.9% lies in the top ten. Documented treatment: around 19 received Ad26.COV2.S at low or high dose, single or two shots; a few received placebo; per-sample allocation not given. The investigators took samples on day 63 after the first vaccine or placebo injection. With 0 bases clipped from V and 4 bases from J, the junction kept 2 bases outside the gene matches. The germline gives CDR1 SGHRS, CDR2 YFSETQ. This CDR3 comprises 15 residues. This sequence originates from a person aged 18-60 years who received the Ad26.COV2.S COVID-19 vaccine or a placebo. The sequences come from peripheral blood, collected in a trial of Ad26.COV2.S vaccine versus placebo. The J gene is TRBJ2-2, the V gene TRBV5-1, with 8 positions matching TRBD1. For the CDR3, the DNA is TGCGCCAGCAGCTTGGCAGGGGGCGTCACCGGGGAGCTGTTTTTT. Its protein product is CASSLAGGVTGELFF.